Below, one T cell receptor (beta chain) is given with its context. Its target is not known. The PCR used 60 Vbeta and 13 Jbeta primers. The repertoire was sequenced with immunoSEQ multiplex PCR; TCRdb's copy has only in-frame clones and lacks some. The sample yields under 200,000 clones, approximately 81% seen once. Nominal health characterized the donors when sampled, though unrecorded immune exposures were likely. These data are taken from a study of cytomegalovirus exposure and HLA in healthy donors. Findings of the study overall: Differences between HLA loci emerged in a later analysis of TCR association rates, with DRB1 most and HLA-C fewest. Being productive about 87% or about 30% of the time was typical of most TCR beta V segments in an earlier analysis.

The clonotype comes from a female donor in good health and CMV-seronegative. Material: PBMCs.

Here the CDR3 DNA reads TGTGCCAGCAGTCTAACGACAGGGGACACCGGGGAGCTGTTTTTT. Translated: CASSLTTGDTGELFF. The chain employs TRBV28 and TRBJ2-2, with 8 bases matching TRBD1. Germline V gene lookup returns CDR1 MDHEN and CDR2 SYDVKM. The CDR3 spans 15 residues. The junction had 5 bases not matched to a gene; V was cut back by 5 bases and J by 3 bases.